The 18 T cell receptor beta chains listed next were all sequenced from one sample in a study of graft-versus-host responses after intestinal transplantation. Intraepithelial and lamina propria lymphocytes were freed from processed graft tissue. The protocol was immunoSEQ multiplex PCR, while the TCRdb copy is restricted to in-frame clones and leaves out a portion. The sample lists thousands of clones, 65% to 85% occurring once. The sample here was ileum tissue, taken roughly 19 weeks after transplant. These receptors were collected from a human patient who received an intestinal transplant, so some T cells may come from the graft donor.

J is TRBJ1-5 and V is TRBV27; no reliable D call. The CDR3 loop spans 15 amino acids. Trimming removed 2 bases from V and 3 bases from J, with 11 bases in between. The germline V gene encodes CDR1 MNHEY and CDR2 SMNVEV (reference sequence). The chain's CDR3 is CASSLAAGDNQPQHF. The CDR3 DNA reads TGTGCCAGCAGTTTAGCGGCCGGTGACAATCAGCCCCAGCATTTT.

The chain employs TRBV6-5 and TRBJ1-6; 8 nucleotides line up with TRBD1. CDR3 size: 14 residues. CDR1 and CDR2 from the germline V gene are MNHEY and SVGAGI. The V segment lost 8 bases and the J segment 7 bases; nucleotides outside the gene matches: 7. The CDR3 here is CASGQGAWNSPLHF. The CDR3 nucleotides read TGTGCCAGCGGTCAGGGGGCATGGAATTCACCCCTCCACTTT.

This chain uses TRBV10-2 with TRBJ2-7; no clear D gene. Deletions cut 3 bases from V and 0 bases from J, with 12 bases between. The germline CDR1 and CDR2 sequences are WSHSY and SAAADI. The CDR3 consists of 15 residues. The CDR3 region is CASSEPGLSSYEQYF. As DNA, the CDR3 is TGCGCCAGCAGTGAACCCGGCCTGAGCTCCTACGAGCAGTACTTC.

V and J are TRBV7-9 and TRBJ2-3; no firm D call. The CDR3 length is 15 residues. Germline values: CDR1 SEHNR, CDR2 FQNEAQ (reference sequence). V dropped 5 bases and J dropped 2 bases, with 14 bases sitting between them. CDR3 coding DNA: TGTGCCAGCAGCGAGGACGTAATAGCCACAGATACGCAGTATTTT. This codes for CASSEDVIATDTQYF.

This clone was recorded once. The chain joins TRBV29-1 to TRBJ2-7; TRBD1 aligns across 9 bases. With 5 bases clipped from V and 6 bases from J, the junction kept 5 bases outside the gene matches. The CDR3 consists of 12 residues. Germline V gene lookup returns CDR1 SQVTM and CDR2 ANQGSEA. The CDR3 DNA reads TGCAGCGTTCGGGACAGGGCGTCCGAGCAGTACTTC. It codes for CSVRDRASEQYF.

The sample holds a few counts of this clone. The chain uses TRBV6-6 and TRBJ2-2; no clear D. The CDR3 length is 15 residues. Trimming took off 6 bases at V and 0 bases at J, with 11 bases between the two ends. Looked up from germline, CDR1 is MNHNY and CDR2 is SVGAGI (reference sequence). This CDR3 reads CASRDGEANTGELFF. The DNA of the CDR3 is TGTGCCAGCAGGGACGGCGAGGCGAACACCGGGGAGCTGTTTTTT.

This chain's CDR3 is CASSERTDFSTDTQYF. In DNA form, the CDR3 reads TGTGCCAGCAGCGAACGGACGGACTTTAGCACAGATACGCAGTATTTT. The chain couples TRBV9 to TRBJ2-3; possible D gene TRBD2, 5 bases. The germline CDR1 and CDR2 sequences are SGDLS and YYNGEE. The CDR3 is 16 residues long. The V end lost 3 bases, the J end lost 0 bases, and 14 bases lay between the germline ends.

The chain employs TRBV6-6 and TRBJ1-1; D might be TRBD1 (6 bases). The CDR3 is 14 residues long. V lost 4 bases and J 7 bases, leaving 16 bases between the germline ends. Germline CDR1 is MNHNY and CDR2 is SVGAGI (reference sequence). As DNA, the CDR3 is TGTGCCAGCAGTTTAGGGGGGGGTGGCGGTGAAGCTTTCTTT. Translation: CASSLGGGGGEAFF.

Written as DNA, the CDR3 is TGTGCCAGCAGCTTATCCTCCGGGGAGCTGTTTTTT. Amino acid sequence: CASSLSSGELFF. V gene TRBV11-3 combines with J gene TRBJ2-2; D ambiguous. V lost 2 bases, J lost 6 bases, and 4 bases lay in between. The germline gives CDR1 SGHNT, CDR2 YENEEA. The CDR3 spans 12 residues. The complete variable domain, with remaining parts taken from reference TRBV11-3 and TRBJ2-2, reads EAGVVQSPRYKIIEKKQPVAFWCNPISGHNTLYWYLQNLGQGPELLIRYENEEAVDDSQLPKDRFSAERLKGVDSTLKIQPAELGDSAVYLCASSLSSGELFFGEGSRLTVL.

This clone has a handful of counts. This chain connects TRBV21-1 to TRBJ1-2; the table's TRBD1 call for D was not verified on the DNA. TRBV21-1 is reported as a pseudogene. The CDR3 covers 14 residues. The DNA for the CDR3 is TGTGCCAGCAGTAGGGACAGGGTCACCTATGGCTACACCTTC. It yields the protein CASSRDRVTYGYTF.

The V and J genes are TRBV5-4 and TRBJ1-1; no firm D call. V shed 3 bases and J shed 6 bases, with 21 bases lying between them. From germline, CDR1 is SGHNT and CDR2 YYREEE (reference sequence). The CDR3 sequence is 16 residues long. Here the CDR3 DNA reads TGTGCCAGCAGCTCGAGTCTCTTTGGCAGAGCACCTGAAGCTTTCTTT. It is translated as CASSSSLFGRAPEAFF.

J is TRBJ2-3 and V is TRBV9; tentatively, D is TRBD1 or TRBD2 (5 bases each). V was trimmed by 0 bases and J by 3 bases, leaving 11 bases between them. Per germline, CDR1 SGDLS and CDR2 YYNGEE. The length of the CDR3 is 15 residues. The chain's CDR3 is CASSVARGVTDTQYF. CDR3 nucleotides: TGTGCCAGCAGCGTAGCTAGGGGAGTAACAGATACGCAGTATTTT. Full variable domain (missing parts from reference TRBV9 and TRBJ2-3): DSGVTQTPKHLITATGQRVTLRCSPRSGDLSVYWYQQSLDQGLQFLIQYYNGEERAKGNILERFSAQQFPDLHSELNLSSLELGDSALYFCASSVARGVTDTQYFGPGTRLTVL.

The rearrangement uses TRBV5-1 and TRBJ1-2; D gene unclear. Germline loops: CDR1 SGHRS, CDR2 YFSETQ. The CDR3 has 13 residues. Deletions cut 4 bases from V and 1 base from J, with 8 bases between. The CDR3 DNA sequence: TGCGCCAGCAGCCCGGACGGTAACTATGGCTACACCTTC. Its translation is CASSPDGNYGYTF.

The chain carries TRBV9 and TRBJ2-5; D unresolved. Germline lookup yields CDR1 SGDLS and CDR2 YYNGEE. CDR3 size: 12 residues. Trimming removed 0 bases from V and 4 bases from J, with 4 bases in between. CDR3 sequence reads: CASSVDGETQYF. Written as DNA, the CDR3 is TGTGCCAGCAGCGTAGATGGAGAGACCCAGTACTTC.

The chain links TRBV7-3 to TRBJ2-5; D is unresolved. The ends were cut back, 1 base at V and 5 bases at J, with 8 bases in the middle. The CDR3 spans 13 residues. CDR1 and CDR2 (germline): SGHTA, FQGTGA. The CDR3 coding sequence is TGTGCCAGCAGCTTAAACCAGGTTGAGACCCAGTACTTC. Translation gives CASSLNQVETQYF.

The chain combines TRBV5-4 with TRBJ2-7; 7 nucleotides agree with TRBD2. This CDR3 comprises 13 residues. The germline CDR1 and CDR2 sequences are SGHNT and YYREEE (reference sequence). V shed 2 bases, J shed 7 bases, and the junction held 6 bases outside the gene matches. CDR3: CASSFGSGGEQYF. CDR3 in DNA: TGTGCCAGCAGCTTTGGTTCGGGGGGAGAGCAGTACTTC.

V and J are TRBV7-2 and TRBJ2-1; 12 bases line up with TRBD2. V dropped 0 bases and J dropped 6; count of bases not matched to a gene: 3. The CDR3 has 16 amino acids. Germline V gene lookup returns CDR1 SGHTA and CDR2 FQGNSA. The CDR3 bases are TGTGCCAGCAGCTTAGCGCCTAGCGGGGGGGCCAATGAGCAGTTCTTC. This codes for CASSLAPSGGANEQFF.

Only one count was recorded for this clone. This rearrangement joins TRBV10-3 to TRBJ1-6, with 10 bases matching TRBD1. Germline loops: CDR1 ENHRY, CDR2 SYGVKD. The V segment lost 6 bases and the J segment 10 bases; nucleotides outside the gene matches: 6. The CDR3 length is 14 residues. This CDR3 reads CAISGDRGGSPLHF. The CDR3 DNA sequence: TGTGCCATCAGCGGGGACAGGGGCGGCTCACCCCTCCACTTT.